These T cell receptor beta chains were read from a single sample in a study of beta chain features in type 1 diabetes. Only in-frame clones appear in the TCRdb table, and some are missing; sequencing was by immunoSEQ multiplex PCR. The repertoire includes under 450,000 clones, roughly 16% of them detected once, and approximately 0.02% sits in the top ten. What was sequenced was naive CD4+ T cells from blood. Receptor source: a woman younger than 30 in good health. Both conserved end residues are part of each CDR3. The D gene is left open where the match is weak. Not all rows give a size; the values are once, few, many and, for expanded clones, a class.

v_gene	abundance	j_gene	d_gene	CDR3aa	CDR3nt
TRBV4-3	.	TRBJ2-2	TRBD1	CASSQVPGTGVTGELFF	TGCGCCAGCAGCCAAGTTCCCGGGACAGGGGTCACCGGGGAGCTGTTTTTT
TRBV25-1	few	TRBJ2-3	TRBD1	CASSEPGTAADTQYF	TGTGCCAGCAGTGAACCAGGGACAGCCGCAGATACGCAGTATTTT
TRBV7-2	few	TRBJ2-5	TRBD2	CASSRLAGGPEETQYF	TGTGCCAGCAGCCGACTAGCGGGAGGGCCGGAAGAGACCCAGTACTTC
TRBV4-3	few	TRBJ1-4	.	CASSQDFQGRGKLFF	TGCGCCAGCAGCCAAGATTTCCAGGGGAGAGGAAAACTGTTTTTT
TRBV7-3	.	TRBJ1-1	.	CASSLTLTLGAFF	TGTGCCAGCAGCTTAACTTTGACCCTCGGGGCTTTCTTT
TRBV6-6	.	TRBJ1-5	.	CASSTPMGRGGQPQHF	TGTGCCAGCAGTACCCCAATGGGCAGGGGTGGACAGCCCCAGCATTTT
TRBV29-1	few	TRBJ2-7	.	CSVGSVARVSSEQYF	TGCAGCGTTGGGTCTGTGGCCAGGGTCTCTAGCGAGCAGTACTTC
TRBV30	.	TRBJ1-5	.	CAWSVQGGSQPQHF	TGTGCCTGGAGTGTACAAGGAGGAAGTCAGCCCCAGCATTTT
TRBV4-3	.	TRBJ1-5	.	CASSHDTGFNQPQHF	TGCGCCAGCAGCCACGATACAGGGTTCAATCAGCCCCAGCATTTT
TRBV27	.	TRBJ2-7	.	CASSRGSEQYF	TGTGCCAGCAGTCGGGGGAGCGAGCAGTACTTC
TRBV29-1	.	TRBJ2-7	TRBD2	CRPTSSGTYEQYF	TGCAGACCAACCTCCAGCGGGACCTACGAGCAGTACTTC
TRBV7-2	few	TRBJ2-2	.	CASSLDSRKNTGELFF	TGTGCCAGCAGCTTAGATAGTCGAAAGAACACCGGGGAGCTGTTTTTT
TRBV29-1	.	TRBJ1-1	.	CSATKPSGTEAFF	TGCAGCGCGACTAAGCCGAGTGGTACTGAAGCTTTCTTT
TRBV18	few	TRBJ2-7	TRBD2	CASSPPGLAETYEQYF	TGTGCCAGCTCACCACCGGGACTAGCGGAAACCTACGAGCAGTACTTC
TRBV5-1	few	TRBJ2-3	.	CASSLGQSTDTQYF	TGCGCCAGCAGCTTGGGACAGAGCACAGATACGCAGTATTTT
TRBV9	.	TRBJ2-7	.	CASSPGVVRHEQYF	TGTGCCAGCAGCCCAGGGGTAGTAAGGCACGAGCAGTACTTC
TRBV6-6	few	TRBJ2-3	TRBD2	CASSVTSGRPDTQYF	TGTGCCAGCAGTGTGACTAGCGGGAGACCAGATACGCAGTATTTT
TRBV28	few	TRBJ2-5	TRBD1	CASSPGTALETQYF	TGTGCCAGCAGTCCAGGGACAGCTCTAGAGACCCAGTACTTC
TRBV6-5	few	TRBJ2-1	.	CASRQGSEQFF	TGTGCCAGCAGGCAGGGGAGTGAGCAGTTCTTC
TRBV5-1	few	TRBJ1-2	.	CASRFQGLNYGYTF	TGCGCCAGCAGGTTCCAGGGGCTTAACTATGGCTACACCTTC
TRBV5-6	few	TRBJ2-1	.	CASSVGVDEQFF	TGTGCCAGCAGCGTGGGAGTCGATGAGCAGTTCTTC
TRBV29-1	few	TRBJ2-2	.	CSVDSGRSTGELFF	TGCAGCGTTGACTCTGGAAGGAGCACCGGGGAGCTGTTTTTT
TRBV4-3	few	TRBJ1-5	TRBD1	CASSPRTGEQPQHF	TGCGCCAGCAGCCCTCGGACAGGGGAACAGCCCCAGCATTTT
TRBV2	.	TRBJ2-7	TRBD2	CASISGRAGEQYF	TGTGCCAGCATCAGCGGGAGGGCCGGCGAGCAGTACTTC
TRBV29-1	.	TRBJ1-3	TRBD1	CSVLGQGSGNTIYF	TGCAGCGTCCTGGGACAGGGCTCTGGAAACACCATATATTTT
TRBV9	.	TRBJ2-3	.	CASSVVGRGTPTSTDTQYF	TGTGCCAGCAGCGTAGTTGGCAGGGGAACCCCTACTAGCACAGATACGCAGTATTTT
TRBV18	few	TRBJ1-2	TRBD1	CASSRQGTLDGYTF	TGTGCCAGCTCACGACAGGGGACCCTTGATGGCTACACCTTC
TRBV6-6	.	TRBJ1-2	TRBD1	CALTGANYGYTF	TGTGCCCTCACAGGGGCTAACTATGGCTACACCTTC
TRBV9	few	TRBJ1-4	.	CASSPSTGTNEKLFF	TGTGCCAGCAGCCCTTCGACTGGTACTAATGAAAAACTGTTTTTT
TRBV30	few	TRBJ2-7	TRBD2	CAWSVGGRREQYF	TGTGCCTGGAGTGTGGGCGGGAGACGCGAGCAGTACTTC
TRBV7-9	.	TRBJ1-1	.	CASSPGGSGDTEAFF	TGTGCCAGCAGCCCGGGGGGGTCCGGGGACACTGAAGCTTTCTTT
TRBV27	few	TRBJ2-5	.	CASSLYREETQYF	TGTGCCAGCAGTCTCTACAGGGAAGAGACCCAGTACTTC
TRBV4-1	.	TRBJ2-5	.	CASRDQGRETQYF	TGCGCCAGCAGGGATCAGGGTCGCGAGACCCAGTACTTC
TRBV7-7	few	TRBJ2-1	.	CASSLGRHNEQFF	TGTGCTAGCAGCTTAGGTCGTCACAATGAGCAGTTCTTC
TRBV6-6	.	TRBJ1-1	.	CASSYRSPDNTEAFF	TGTGCCAGCAGTTACCGGAGCCCGGATAACACTGAAGCTTTCTTT
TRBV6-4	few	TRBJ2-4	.	CASSDYQGNIQYF	TGTGCCAGCAGTGATTATCAGGGGAACATTCAGTACTTC
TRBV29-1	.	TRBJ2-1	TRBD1	CSVENRGRNRRYEQFF	TGCAGCGTCGAGAACAGGGGTCGAAACCGACGGTATGAGCAGTTCTTC
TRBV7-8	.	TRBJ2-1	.	CASSLVGRSYNEQFF	TGTGCCAGCAGCTTAGTGGGGAGGTCCTACAATGAGCAGTTCTTC
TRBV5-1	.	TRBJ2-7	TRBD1	CASSLVGQGEQYF	TGCGCCAGCAGCTTGGTCGGACAGGGCGAGCAGTACTTC
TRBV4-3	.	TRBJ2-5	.	CASSQDWSAGKETQYF	TGCGCCAGCAGCCAAGATTGGTCGGCAGGGAAAGAGACCCAGTACTTC
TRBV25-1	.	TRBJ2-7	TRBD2	CASSDALAGLYEQYF	TGTGCCAGCAGTGATGCTCTAGCGGGACTCTACGAGCAGTACTTC
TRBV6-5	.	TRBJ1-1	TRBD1	CASSGQAMNTEAFF	TGTGCCAGCAGCGGACAGGCTATGAACACTGAAGCTTTCTTT
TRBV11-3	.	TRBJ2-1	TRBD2	CASSLGTSGRYNEQFF	TGTGCCAGCAGCTTAGGAACTAGCGGGAGATACAATGAGCAGTTCTTC
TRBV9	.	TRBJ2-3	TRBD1	CASSGRTGASTDTQYF	TGTGCCAGCAGCGGCAGAACAGGGGCTAGCACAGATACGCAGTATTTT
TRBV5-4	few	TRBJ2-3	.	CASSFGAGATDTQYF	TGTGCCAGCAGCTTTGGGGCGGGGGCAACAGATACGCAGTATTTT
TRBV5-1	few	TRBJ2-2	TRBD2	CASSFEASGSRYGELFF	TGCGCCAGCAGCTTTGAGGCTAGCGGGAGTAGGTACGGGGAGCTGTTTTTT
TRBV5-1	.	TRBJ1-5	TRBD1	CASSGTGDQPQHF	TGCGCCAGCAGCGGAACAGGGGATCAGCCCCAGCATTTT
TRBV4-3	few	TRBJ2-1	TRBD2	CASSPSGSEQFF	TGCGCCAGCAGCCCTAGCGGGAGTGAGCAGTTCTTC
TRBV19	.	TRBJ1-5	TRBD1	CASSFGQATFHQHF	TGTGCCAGTAGTTTCGGACAGGCCACCTTCCACCAGCATTTT
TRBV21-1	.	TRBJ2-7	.	CASSTITGRNTYEQYF	TGTGCCAGCAGCACCATCACAGGAAGAAACACCTACGAGCAGTACTTC
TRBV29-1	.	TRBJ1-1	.	CSATVNTEAFF	TGCAGCGCAACGGTGAACACTGAAGCTTTCTTT
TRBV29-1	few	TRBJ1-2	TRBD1	CSVGTVYGYTF	TGCAGCGTGGGGACAGTCTATGGCTACACCTTC
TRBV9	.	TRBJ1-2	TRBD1	CASSSSGGVEGYTF	TGTGCCAGCAGCTCCTCAGGGGGCGTGGAAGGCTACACCTTC
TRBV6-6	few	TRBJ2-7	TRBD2	CASSYGAGERYEQYF	TGTGCCAGCAGTTACGGTGCGGGAGAGCGGTACGAGCAGTACTTC
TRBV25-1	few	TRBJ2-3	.	CASSGKGSTDTQYF	TGTGCCAGCAGCGGGAAGGGATCCACAGATACGCAGTATTTT
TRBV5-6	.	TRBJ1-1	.	CASSLADQGYTEAFF	TGTGCCAGCAGCTTGGCTGACCAGGGGTACACTGAAGCTTTCTTT
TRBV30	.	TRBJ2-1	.	CAWIPTTYNEQFF	TGTGCCTGGATCCCGACAACCTACAATGAGCAGTTCTTC
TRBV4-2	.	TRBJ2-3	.	CASSQDSARSTDTQYF	TGTGCCAGCAGCCAAGATTCGGCTAGAAGCACAGATACGCAGTATTTT
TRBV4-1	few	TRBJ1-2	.	CASSQDPPANYGYTF	TGCGCCAGCAGCCAAGATCCCCCAGCTAACTATGGCTACACCTTC